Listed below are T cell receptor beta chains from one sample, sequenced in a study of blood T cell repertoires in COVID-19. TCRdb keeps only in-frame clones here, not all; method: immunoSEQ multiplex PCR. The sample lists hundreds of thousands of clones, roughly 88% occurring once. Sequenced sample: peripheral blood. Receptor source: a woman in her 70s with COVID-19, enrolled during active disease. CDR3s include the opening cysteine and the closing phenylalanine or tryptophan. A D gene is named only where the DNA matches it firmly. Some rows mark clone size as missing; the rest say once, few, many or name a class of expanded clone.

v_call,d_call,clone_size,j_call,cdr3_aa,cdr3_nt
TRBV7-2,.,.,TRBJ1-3,CASSLDSGTGNTIYF,TGTGCCAGCAGCTTAGACTCGGGGACTGGAAACACCATATATTTT
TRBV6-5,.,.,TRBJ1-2,CASSYSRSNYGYTF,TGTGCCAGCAGTTACTCGAGAAGTAACTATGGCTACACCTTC
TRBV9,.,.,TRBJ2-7,CASSAGGHNYEQYF,TGTGCCAGCAGTGCCGGGGGGCATAACTACGAGCAGTACTTC
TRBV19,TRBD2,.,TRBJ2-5,CASSRASGEETQYF,TGTGCCAGTAGTCGCGCTAGCGGAGAAGAGACCCAGTACTTC
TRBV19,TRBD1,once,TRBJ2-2,CASTATGTGFGELFF,TGTGCCAGTACCGCAACCGGGACAGGGTTCGGGGAGCTGTTTTTT
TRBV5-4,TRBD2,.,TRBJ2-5,CASSLPGGETQYF,TGTGCCAGCAGCTTGCCGGGAGGGGAGACCCAGTACTTC
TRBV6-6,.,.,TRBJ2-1,CASSYQAGNEQFF,TGTGCCAGCAGTTATCAGGCCGGTAATGAGCAGTTCTTC
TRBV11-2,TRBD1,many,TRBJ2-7,CASSLVSGGTGIYEQYF,TGTGCCAGCAGCTTAGTTTCAGGGGGTACCGGCATATACGAGCAGTACTTC
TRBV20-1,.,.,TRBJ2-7,CSAPTPGEQYF,TGCAGTGCCCCTACCCCGGGCGAGCAGTACTTC
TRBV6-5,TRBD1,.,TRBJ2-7,CASSIGGGQGYEQYF,TGTGCCAGTTCCATAGGGGGAGGACAGGGCTACGAGCAGTACTTC
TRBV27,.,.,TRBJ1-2,CASSPFGGANYGYTF,TGTGCCAGCAGTCCATTTGGGGGGGCGAACTATGGCTACACCTTC
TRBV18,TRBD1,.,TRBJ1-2,CASSPLGGTGDNYGYTF,TGTGCCAGCTCACCACTGGGAGGCACAGGGGATAACTATGGCTACACCTTC
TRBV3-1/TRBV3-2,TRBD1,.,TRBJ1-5,CASSKQGDQPQHF,TGTGCCAGCAGCAAACAGGGGGATCAGCCCCAGCATTTT
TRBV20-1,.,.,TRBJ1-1,CSASKLNTEAFF,TGCAGTGCTAGTAAGCTGAACACTGAAGCTTTCTTT
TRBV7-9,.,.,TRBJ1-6,CASSLNNPSPLHF,TGTGCCAGCAGCTTAAATAATCCTTCACCCCTCCACTTT
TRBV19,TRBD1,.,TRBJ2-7,CASSRAGTVTYEQYF,TGTGCCAGTAGCCGTGCCGGGACAGTTACCTACGAGCAGTACTTC
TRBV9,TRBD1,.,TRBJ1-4,CASSYTGAYNEKLFF,TGTGCCAGCAGCTACACAGGGGCCTATAATGAAAAACTGTTTTTT
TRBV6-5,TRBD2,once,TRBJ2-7,CASSQRETSYEQYF,TGTGCCAGCAGTCAGCGGGAGACTTCCTACGAGCAGTACTTC
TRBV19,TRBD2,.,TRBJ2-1,CASRYQREANNEQFF,TGTGCCAGTAGGTACCAGCGGGAGGCTAACAATGAGCAGTTCTTC
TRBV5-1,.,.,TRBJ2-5,CASSSGGWGETQYF,TGCGCCAGCAGCTCGGGGGGCTGGGGAGAGACCCAGTACTTC
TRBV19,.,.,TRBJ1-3,CASSIHRDRNTIYF,TGTGCCAGTAGTATCCACAGGGACAGAAACACCATATATTTT
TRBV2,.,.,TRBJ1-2,CASTGGRYYGYTF,TGTGCCAGCACCGGCGGCCGATACTATGGCTACACCTTC
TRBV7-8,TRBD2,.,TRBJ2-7,CASSPIAGAAYEQYF,TGTGCCAGCAGCCCTATAGCGGGAGCAGCCTACGAGCAGTACTTC
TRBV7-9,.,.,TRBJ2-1,CASLGQDYNEQFF,TGTGCCAGCCTCGGTCAGGACTACAATGAGCAGTTCTTC
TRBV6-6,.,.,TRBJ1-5,CASSQKVSGYSNQPQHF,TGTGCCAGCAGTCAGAAGGTCTCAGGATATAGCAATCAGCCCCAGCATTTT
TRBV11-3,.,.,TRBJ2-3,CASSLGTDTSTDTQYF,TGTGCCAGCAGCTTAGGGACAGACACTAGCACAGATACGCAGTATTTT
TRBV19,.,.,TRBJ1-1,CASSIGFRGYTEAFF,TGTGCCAGTAGTATAGGGTTCAGGGGCTACACTGAAGCTTTCTTT
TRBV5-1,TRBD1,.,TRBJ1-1,CASSFAGGEAFF,TGCGCCAGCAGCTTCGCAGGGGGCGAAGCTTTCTTT
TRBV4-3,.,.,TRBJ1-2,CASSQDQANGGYTF,TGCGCCAGCAGCCAAGATCAGGCAAATGGTGGCTACACCTTC
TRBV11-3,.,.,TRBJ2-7,CASSLGRGAYEQYF,TGTGCCAGCAGCTTAGGCAGGGGAGCCTACGAGCAGTACTTC
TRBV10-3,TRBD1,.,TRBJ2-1,CATGQGANEQFF,TGTGCCACCGGACAGGGGGCCAATGAGCAGTTCTTC
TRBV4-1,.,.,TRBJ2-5,CASSQVGNPLQETQYF,TGCGCCAGCAGCCAAGTCGGGAACCCACTCCAAGAGACCCAGTACTTC
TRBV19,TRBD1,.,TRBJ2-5,CASSPRTGGWSMQQTQYF,TGTGCCAGTAGTCCGCGGACAGGGGGCTGGAGCATGCAACAGACCCAGTACTTC
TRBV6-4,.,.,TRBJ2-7,CASSAQGGPYEQYF,TGTGCCAGCAGTGCGCAGGGGGGCCCCTACGAGCAGTACTTC
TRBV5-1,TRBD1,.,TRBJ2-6,CASSLIGGGQISGANVLTF,TGCGCCAGCAGCTTGATTGGTGGGGGACAGATCTCTGGAGCCAACGTCCTGACTTTC
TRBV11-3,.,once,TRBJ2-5,CASSLDDLQGGETQYF,TGTGCCAGCAGCTTAGATGACTTACAGGGGGGGGAGACCCAGTACTTC
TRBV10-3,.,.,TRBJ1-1,CAISESGGVNTEAFF,TGTGCCATCAGTGAGTCAGGGGGAGTGAACACTGAAGCTTTCTTT
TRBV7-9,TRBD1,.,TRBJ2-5,CASSARDRFYF,TGTGCCAGCAGCGCCCGGGACAGGTTTTACTTC
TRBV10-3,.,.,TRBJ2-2,CAISEVETGELFF,TGTGCCATCAGTGAAGTGGAGACCGGGGAGCTGTTTTTT
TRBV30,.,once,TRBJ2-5,CAWSVKVGETQYF,TGTGCCTGGAGTGTAAAGGTGGGCGAGACCCAGTACTTC
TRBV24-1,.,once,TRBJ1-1,CATSDFETPTLNTEAFF,TGTGCCACCAGTGATTTTGAGACTCCGACCTTGAACACTGAAGCTTTCTTT
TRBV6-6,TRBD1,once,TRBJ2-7,CASRRGGQGFNYEQYF,TGTGCCAGCAGGAGGGGAGGACAGGGTTTTAATTACGAGCAGTACTTC
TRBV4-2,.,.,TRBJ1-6,CASSNARAGNSPLHF,TGTGCCAGCAGCAACGCAAGGGCAGGGAATTCACCCCTCCACTTT
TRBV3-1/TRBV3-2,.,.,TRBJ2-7,CASSPSYGTSYEQYF,TGTGCCAGCAGCCCCTCTTATGGCACGTCCTACGAGCAGTACTTC
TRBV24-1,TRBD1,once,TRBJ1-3,CATSPGQSSGNTIYF,TGTGCCACCAGTCCGGGACAGAGCTCTGGAAACACCATATATTTT
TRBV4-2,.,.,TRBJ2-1,CASSQDLASYNEQFF,TGTGCCAGCAGCCAAGATTTGGCTTCATACAATGAGCAGTTCTTC
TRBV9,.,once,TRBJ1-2,CASSASSPSYYGYTF,TGTGCCAGCAGCGCAAGTAGCCCCAGCTACTATGGCTACACCTTC
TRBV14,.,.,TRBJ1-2,CASSQGPGANYGYTF,TGTGCCAGCAGCCAGGGGCCAGGAGCTAACTATGGCTACACCTTC
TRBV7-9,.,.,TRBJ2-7,CASSLVAEASYEQYF,TGTGCCAGCAGCTTAGTAGCGGAGGCGTCCTACGAGCAGTACTTC
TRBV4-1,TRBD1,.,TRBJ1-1,CASSRTGGRAEAFF,TGCGCCAGCAGCCGGACAGGGGGCAGGGCTGAAGCTTTCTTT
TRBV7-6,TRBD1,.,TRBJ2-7,CASKLGQGVHEQYF,TGTGCCAGCAAGTTGGGACAGGGAGTCCACGAGCAGTACTTC
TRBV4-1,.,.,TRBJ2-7,CASSQTSTSSEQYF,TGCGCCAGCAGCCAAACTAGCACCTCCTCAGAGCAGTACTTC
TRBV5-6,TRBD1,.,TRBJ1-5,CASSSADRANQPQHF,TGTGCCAGCAGCTCCGCAGACAGGGCCAATCAGCCCCAGCATTTT
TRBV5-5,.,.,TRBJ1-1,CASSLIAEAFF,TGTGCCAGCAGCTTGATAGCTGAAGCTTTCTTT
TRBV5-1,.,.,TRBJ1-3,CASSRVHGSSGNTIYF,TGCGCCAGCAGCCGGGTTCACGGGTCCTCTGGAAACACCATATATTTT